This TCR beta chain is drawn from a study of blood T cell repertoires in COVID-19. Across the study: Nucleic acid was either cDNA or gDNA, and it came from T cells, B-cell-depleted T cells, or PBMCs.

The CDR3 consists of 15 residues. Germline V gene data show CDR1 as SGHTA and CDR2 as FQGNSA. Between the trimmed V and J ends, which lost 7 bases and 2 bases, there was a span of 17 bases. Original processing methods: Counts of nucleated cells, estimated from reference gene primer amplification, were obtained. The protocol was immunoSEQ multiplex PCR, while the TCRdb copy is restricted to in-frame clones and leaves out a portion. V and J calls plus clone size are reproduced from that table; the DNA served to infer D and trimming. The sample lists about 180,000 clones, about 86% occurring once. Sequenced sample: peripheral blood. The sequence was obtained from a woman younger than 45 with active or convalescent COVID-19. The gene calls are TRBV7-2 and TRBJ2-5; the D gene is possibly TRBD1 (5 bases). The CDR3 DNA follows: TGTGCCAGCAAAGACAGCCCTACAACTCAAGAGACCCAGTACTTC. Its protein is CASKDSPTTQETQYF. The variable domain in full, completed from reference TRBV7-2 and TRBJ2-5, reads GAGVSQSPSNKVTEKGKDVELRCDPISGHTALYWYRQSLGQGLEFLIYFQGNSAPDKSGLPSDRFSAERTGGSVSTLTIQRTQQEDSAVYLCASKDSPTTQETQYFGPGTRLLVL.